This T cell receptor beta chain was identified during a study of cytomegalovirus exposure and HLA in healthy donors. Findings and caveats of the study: Solely CMV serostatus was available to characterize immune exposure.

60 Vbeta and 13 Jbeta primers were used in PCR. The data were produced by immunoSEQ multiplex PCR, yet TCRdb's version contains in-frame clones alone and is incomplete. The data contain 240,000 or so clones, over 80% of them singletons. The length of the CDR3 is 15 residues. The germline gives CDR1 WSHSY, CDR2 SAAADI. V dropped 3 bases and J dropped 2 bases, with 13 bases sitting between them. Concerning this clone: Its cognate antigen is unknown.

Material: PBMCs. The sequence derives from a woman in her forties in good health and CMV-seropositive. V and J are TRBV10-2 and TRBJ2-5, with D possibly being TRBD1 (8 bases). CDR3 in amino acids: CASSETGGGQETQYF. DNA for the CDR3: TGCGCCAGCAGTGAAACAGGGGGGGGACAAGAGACCCAGTACTTC.